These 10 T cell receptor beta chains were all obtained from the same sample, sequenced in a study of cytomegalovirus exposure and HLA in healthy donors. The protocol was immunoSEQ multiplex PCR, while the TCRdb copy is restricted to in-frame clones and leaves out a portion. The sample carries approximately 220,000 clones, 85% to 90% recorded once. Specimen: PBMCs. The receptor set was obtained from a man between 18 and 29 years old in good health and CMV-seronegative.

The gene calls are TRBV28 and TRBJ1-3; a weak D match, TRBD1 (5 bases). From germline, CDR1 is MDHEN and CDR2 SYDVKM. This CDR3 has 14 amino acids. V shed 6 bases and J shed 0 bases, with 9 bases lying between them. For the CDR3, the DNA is TGTGCCAGCAGCCGACAGAGCTCTGGAAACACCATATATTTT. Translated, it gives CASSRQSSGNTIYF.

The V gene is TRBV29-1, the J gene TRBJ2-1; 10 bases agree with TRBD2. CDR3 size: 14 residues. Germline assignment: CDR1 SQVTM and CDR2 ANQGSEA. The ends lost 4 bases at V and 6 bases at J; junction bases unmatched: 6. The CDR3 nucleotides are TGCAGCGTTGCCTACCTAGCGGGAGCCAATGAGCAGTTCTTC. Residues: CSVAYLAGANEQFF.

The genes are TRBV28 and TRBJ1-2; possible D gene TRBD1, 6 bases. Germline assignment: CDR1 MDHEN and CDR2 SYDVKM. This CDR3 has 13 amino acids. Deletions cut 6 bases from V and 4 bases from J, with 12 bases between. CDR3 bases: TGTGCCAGCAGCCCAGGGGCGAGCTATGGCTACACCTTC. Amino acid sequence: CASSPGASYGYTF.

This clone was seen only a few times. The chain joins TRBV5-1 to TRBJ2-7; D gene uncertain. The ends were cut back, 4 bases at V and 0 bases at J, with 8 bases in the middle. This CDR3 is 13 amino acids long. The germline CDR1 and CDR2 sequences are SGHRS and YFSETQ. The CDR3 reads CASSPTSSYEQYF. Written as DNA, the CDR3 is TGCGCCAGCAGCCCGACTTCCTCCTACGAGCAGTACTTC.

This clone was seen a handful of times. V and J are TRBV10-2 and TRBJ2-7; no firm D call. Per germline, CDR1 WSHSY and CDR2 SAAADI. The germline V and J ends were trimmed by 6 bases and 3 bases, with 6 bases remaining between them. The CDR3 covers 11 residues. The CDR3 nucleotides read TGCGCCAGCAGGTTTAGCTACGAGCAGTACTTC. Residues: CASRFSYEQYF.

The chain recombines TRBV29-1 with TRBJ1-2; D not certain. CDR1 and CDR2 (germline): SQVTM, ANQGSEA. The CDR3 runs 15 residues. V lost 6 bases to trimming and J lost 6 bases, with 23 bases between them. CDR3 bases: TGCAGCGTGGACCCGGGATCACCACAGCCCCATGGCTACACCTTC. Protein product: CSVDPGSPQPHGYTF.

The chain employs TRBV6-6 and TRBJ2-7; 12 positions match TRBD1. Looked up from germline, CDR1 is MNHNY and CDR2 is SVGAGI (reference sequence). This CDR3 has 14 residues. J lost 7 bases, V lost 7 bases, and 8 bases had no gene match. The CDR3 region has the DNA TGTGCCAGCAAGGGGGGACAGGGGGCTTGGGAGCAGTACTTC. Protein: CASKGGQGAWEQYF.

The CDR3 DNA sequence: TGCGCCAGCAGCCAAATTACACGTTCCACCGGGGAGCTGTTTTTT. This codes for CASSQITRSTGELFF. The V call is TRBV4-3, the J call TRBJ2-2; D is ambiguous. Germline loops: CDR1 LGHNA, CDR2 YSLEER. The CDR3 is 15 residues long. With 2 bases removed from V and 4 bases from J, the gap between germline ends came to 11 bases.

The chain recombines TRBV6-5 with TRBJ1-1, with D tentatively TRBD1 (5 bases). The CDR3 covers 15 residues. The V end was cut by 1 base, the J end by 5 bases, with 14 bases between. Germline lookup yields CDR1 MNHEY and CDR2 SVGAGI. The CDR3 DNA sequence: TGTGCCAGCAGTTACTGGGCAGGGAGGGAAACTGAAGCTTTCTTT. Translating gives CASSYWAGRETEAFF.

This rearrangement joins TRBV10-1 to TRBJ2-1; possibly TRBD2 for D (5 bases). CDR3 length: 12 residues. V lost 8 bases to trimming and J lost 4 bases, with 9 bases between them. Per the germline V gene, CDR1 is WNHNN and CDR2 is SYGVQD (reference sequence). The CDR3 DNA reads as TGCGCCAGCGGACCGGGATACAATGAGCAGTTCTTC. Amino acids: CASGPGYNEQFF.